This T cell receptor beta chain derives from a study of blood T cell repertoires in COVID-19. Original handling: The authors estimated nucleated cell counts from reference gene primer amplification. TCRdb's table, derived via immunoSEQ multiplex PCR, lists solely in-frame clones and lacks some. V and J calls plus clone size are reproduced from that table; the DNA served to infer D and trimming. The sample consists of around 130,000 clones, just under 85% of them appearing once. V was clipped by 8 bases and J by 3 bases; unmatched bases: 6. The CDR3 consists of 13 residues. Looked up from germline, CDR1 is SNHLY and CDR2 is FYNNEI.

The sample comprised peripheral blood. This chain uses TRBV2 with TRBJ2-7, with TRBD1 matching 8 bases. The source is a human donor in a cohort sampled during active COVID-19. The CDR3 nucleotides are TGTGCCAGCGTTGGGACAGGAGTCTACGAGCAGTACTTC. This codes for CASVGTGVYEQYF.